Sequencing of this T cell receptor (beta chain) was carried out in a study of blood T cell repertoires in COVID-19. Overall study context: Samples came from the United States, Italy and Spain, spanning acute and convalescent COVID-19. T cells, B-cell-depleted T cells, or PBMCs provided the cDNA or gDNA that served as material.

The authors' processing: Cell counts per sample came from amplifying reference gene primers. Profiling relied on immunoSEQ multiplex PCR, and the TCRdb table lists in-frame clones only, not all of them. V and J calls and clone size are those listed in that table; D and trimming were worked out from the DNA. The sample includes about 47,000 clones, approximately 71% of them seen just once. The CDR3 consists of 18 residues. V trimming: 3 bases; J trimming: 4 bases; junction bases outside the gene matches: 10. The germline V gene has CDR1 LGHDT and CDR2 YNNKEL (reference sequence). The source of this sequence is a man aged 80 or over with acute or convalescent COVID-19. V gene TRBV3-1 (or the pseudogene TRBV3-2) combines with J gene TRBJ2-7; the match to TRBD2 covers 15 bases. The specimen sequenced was peripheral blood. The CDR3 DNA is TGTGCCAGCAGCCAGGGACTAGCGGGAGGCGCGGTTTGGTACGAGCAGTACTTC. As protein: CASSQGLAGGAVWYEQYF.